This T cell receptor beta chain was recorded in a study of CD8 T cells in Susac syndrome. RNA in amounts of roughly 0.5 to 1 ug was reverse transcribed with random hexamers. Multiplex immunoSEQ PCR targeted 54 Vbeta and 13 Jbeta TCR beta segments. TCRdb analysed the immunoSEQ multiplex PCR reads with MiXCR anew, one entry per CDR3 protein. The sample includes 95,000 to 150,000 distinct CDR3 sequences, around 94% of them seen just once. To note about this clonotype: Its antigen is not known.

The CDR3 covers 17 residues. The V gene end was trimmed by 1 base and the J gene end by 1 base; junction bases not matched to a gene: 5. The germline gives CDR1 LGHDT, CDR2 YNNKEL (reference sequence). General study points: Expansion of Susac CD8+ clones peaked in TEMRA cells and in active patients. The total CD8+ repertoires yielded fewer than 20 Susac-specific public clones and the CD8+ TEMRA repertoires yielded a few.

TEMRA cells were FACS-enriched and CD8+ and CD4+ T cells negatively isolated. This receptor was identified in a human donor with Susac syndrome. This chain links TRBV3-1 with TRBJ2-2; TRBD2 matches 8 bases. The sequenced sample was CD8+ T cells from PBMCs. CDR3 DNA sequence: TGTGCCAGCAGCCAAGGTCGACTAGCGAGGAACACCGGGGAGCTGTTTTTT. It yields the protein CASSQGRLARNTGELFF.